A single sample gave rise to the 19 T cell receptor beta chains below, sequenced in a study of radiation and T cells in renal cell carcinoma. Assay used: immunoSEQ multiplex PCR; TCRdb lists only in-frame clones, some missing. The table shows 50,000 to 75,000 clones, with 65% to 85% occurring only once. Time point: baseline pretreatment blood. Stated treatment: 15 Gy SBRT to primary tumor, nephrectomy 4 weeks later. The sequences come from blood, collected from a patient whose treatment included radiotherapy and nephrectomy. All receptors come from a man aged 55-75 years with renal cell carcinoma.

This clone was counted only a few times. The rearrangement uses TRBV11-3 and TRBJ2-5; D might be TRBD2 (6 bases). CDR3 size: 14 residues. The germline gives CDR1 SGHNT, CDR2 YENEEA. The germline V and J ends were trimmed by 5 bases and 7 bases, with 17 bases remaining between them. The CDR3 bases are TGTGCCAGCAGCGGGCTAGCCTTCGGGGGGACCCAGTACTTC. Translation: CASSGLAFGGTQYF.

The chain recombines TRBV10-1 with TRBJ1-1; D is unresolved. The CDR3 spans 14 residues. The germline V gene encodes CDR1 WNHNN and CDR2 SYGVQD (reference sequence). The ends were cut back, 3 bases at V and 0 bases at J, with 8 bases in the middle. The chain's CDR3 is CASSERRMNTEAFF. CDR3 nucleotide sequence: TGCGCCAGCAGTGAACGTCGGATGAACACTGAAGCTTTCTTT.

The chain carries TRBV15 and TRBJ2-3, with D possibly TRBD2 on 6 matching bases. CDR1 and CDR2 (germline): LNHNV, YYDKDF (reference sequence). V was shortened by 1 base and J by 3 bases, with 8 bases between the two germline ends. This CDR3 is built from 14 residues. CDR3 DNA: TGTGCCACCAGCAGAGCCCTAGCGACAGATACGCAGTATTTT. Amino acid sequence: CATSRALATDTQYF.

The CDR3 coding sequence is TGTGCCAGCAGTTACTCTCCAACAGGGGGGAAATCTGGCTACACCTTC. The encoded protein is CASSYSPTGGKSGYTF. This chain joins TRBV6-5 and TRBJ1-2, with TRBD1 identical over 8 bases. Germline trimming cut 0 bases from V and 7 bases from J; bases unmatched to any gene: 10. The CDR3 extends over 16 amino acids. Germline values: CDR1 MNHEY, CDR2 SVGAGI.

This clone has just a few counts. The V call is TRBV30, the J call TRBJ1-1, with D hard to call. Between the trimmed V and J ends, which lost 4 bases and 0 bases, there was a span of 6 bases. The CDR3 sequence is 12 residues long. The germline V gene encodes CDR1 GTSNPN and CDR2 SVGIG (reference sequence). This CDR3 reads CAWMKLNTEAFF. As DNA, the CDR3 is TGTGCCTGGATGAAGTTGAACACTGAAGCTTTCTTT.

V is TRBV27 and J is TRBJ1-2; tentatively, D is TRBD1 (6 bases). CDR3 length: 14 amino acids. Per the germline V gene, CDR1 is MNHEY and CDR2 is SMNVEV (reference sequence). V lost 6 bases and J lost 0, with 11 bases in between. The CDR3 is CASSLQGSNYGYTF. The DNA of the CDR3 is TGTGCCAGCAGCTTACAGGGTTCTAACTATGGCTACACCTTC.

This sequence joins TRBV9 and TRBJ2-7, with 10 positions matching TRBD2. Germline CDR1 reads SGDLS; CDR2 reads YYNGEE. The trim removed 0 bases at V and 1 base at J, leaving 1 base unmatched. The CDR3 covers 15 residues. The CDR3 region has the DNA TGTGCCAGCAGCGTAGGGACTAGCGGATCCTACGAGCAGTACTTC. Translating it yields CASSVGTSGSYEQYF. Using reference TRBV9 and TRBJ2-7 for the parts outside the CDR3, the full variable domain is DSGVTQTPKHLITATGQRVTLRCSPRSGDLSVYWYQQSLDQGLQFLIQYYNGEERAKGNILERFSAQQFPDLHSELNLSSLELGDSALYFCASSVGTSGSYEQYFGPGTRLTVT.

This clone came up once. The chain joins TRBV5-5 to TRBJ2-2; D remains ambiguous. Trimming shortened V by 3 bases and J by 0 bases, and 0 bases separated the two germline ends. This CDR3 spans 12 amino acids. CDR1 is SGHKS and CDR2 is YYEKEE in the germline V gene (reference sequence). Written as DNA, the CDR3 is TGTGCCAGCAGCTCGAACACCGGGGAGCTGTTTTTT. It is translated as CASSSNTGELFF.

The gene calls are TRBV6-5 and TRBJ2-1; D gene ambiguous. The CDR3 is 14 residues long. Germline CDR1 reads MNHEY; CDR2 reads SVGAGI. V was pared by 8 bases and J by 5 bases, with 16 bases between. CDR3 protein: CASGLPPRDNEQFF. In DNA, the CDR3 is TGTGCCAGCGGCCTCCCGCCCCGAGACAATGAGCAGTTCTTC.

This clone appeared a single time. This chain connects TRBV2 to TRBJ1-2; D is possibly TRBD1 (5 bases). V was cut by 6 bases and J by 1 base, with 12 bases left in between. CDR3 size: 14 residues. The V gene's germline CDR1 is SNHLY and CDR2 FYNNEI. The CDR3 is CASSEGLFNYGYTF. In nucleotides, the CDR3 is TGTGCCAGCAGCGAGGGACTGTTTAACTATGGCTACACCTTC. Variable domain in full (rest from reference TRBV2 and TRBJ1-2): EPEVTQTPSHQVTQMGQEVILRCVPISNHLYFYWYRQILGQKVEFLVSFYNNEISEKSEIFDDQFSVERPDGSNFTLKIRSTKLEDSAMYFCASSEGLFNYGYTFGSGTRLTVV.

This chain connects TRBV19 to TRBJ2-7, with 10 bases matching TRBD2. The junction had 6 bases not matched to a gene; V was cut back by 5 bases and J by 2 bases. From germline, CDR1 is LNHDA and CDR2 SQIVND (reference sequence). This CDR3 has 15 amino acids. The CDR3: CASSVGLAVTYEQYF. CDR3 nucleotides: TGTGCCAGTAGTGTCGGACTAGCGGTAACCTACGAGCAGTACTTC.

The CDR3 sequence: CASSFQGVVNTEAFF. The CDR3 coding sequence is TGTGCCAGCAGTTTCCAGGGAGTAGTGAACACTGAAGCTTTCTTT. This chain joins TRBV28 and TRBJ1-1; possibly TRBD1 for D (5 bases). Germline values: CDR1 MDHEN, CDR2 SYDVKM. The CDR3 extends over 15 amino acids. The ends were cut back, 3 bases at V and 0 bases at J, with 11 bases in the middle.

The rearrangement joins TRBV15 to TRBJ1-1, with D perhaps matching TRBD1 (5 bases). The CDR3 loop spans 13 amino acids. V was clipped by 8 bases and J by 3 bases, with 13 bases between them. Looked up from germline, CDR1 is LNHNV and CDR2 is YYDKDF (reference sequence). The CDR3 coding sequence is TGTGCCACCCGCGGGGGGTATGACACTGAAGCTTTCTTT. Translating it yields CATRGGYDTEAFF.

The chain employs TRBV14 and TRBJ1-2, with D perhaps TRBD1 (6 bases). This CDR3 contains 12 residues. V was pared by 4 bases and J by 9 bases, with 12 bases between. Germline CDR1 and CDR2: SGHDN and FVKESK. CDR3 DNA sequence: TGTGCCAGCAGCCCCGACAGGAGCCGCTACACCTTC. This gives the protein CASSPDRSRYTF.

The genes are TRBV7-8 and TRBJ1-1; TRBD1 matches 7 bases. The CDR3 has 14 residues. With 1 base clipped from V and 4 bases from J, the junction kept 3 bases outside the gene matches. Germline V gene lookup returns CDR1 SGHVS and CDR2 FQNEAQ. The CDR3 sequence is CASSLDRGSTEAFF. CDR3 DNA sequence: TGTGCCAGCAGCTTAGACAGGGGAAGCACTGAAGCTTTCTTT.

This clone was seen a few times. The CDR3 loop reads CASSPMLGGEAYF. DNA for the CDR3: TGTGCCAGCAGCCCGATGCTTGGGGGGGAGGCGTACTTC. The chain joins TRBV7-2 to TRBJ2-4, with 7 bases fitting TRBD2. J gave up 15 bases and V 5 bases, and 13 bases lay outside the gene matches. The CDR3 is 13 residues long. CDR1 is SGHTA, CDR2 FQGNSA, per germline.

The rearrangement joins TRBV7-9 to TRBJ1-2; D not certain. The length of the CDR3 is 14 residues. Trimming took 1 base from V and 1 from J, leaving 7 bases between them. The germline V gene has CDR1 SEHNR and CDR2 FQNEAQ (reference sequence). CDR3 DNA: TGTGCCAGCAGCTTAGGTTCCGTTAACTATGGCTACACCTTC. This codes for CASSLGSVNYGYTF.

The V gene is TRBV7-8, the J gene TRBJ2-3; 7 bases fit TRBD2. CDR1 SGHVS and CDR2 FQNEAQ come from the germline V gene. This CDR3 region has 15 residues. The V segment lost 2 bases and the J segment 6 bases; nucleotides outside the gene matches: 8. CDR3 amino acids: CASSLRRETMDTQYF. The DNA for the CDR3 is TGTGCCAGCAGCTTAAGGCGGGAGACTATGGATACGCAGTATTTT.

The chain links TRBV18 to TRBJ1-2, with TRBD1 identical over 8 bases. The CDR3 loop spans 14 amino acids. V lost 3 bases, J lost 8 bases, and 8 bases stayed unmatched. In germline, CDR1 is KGHSH, CDR2 LQKENI. The DNA of the CDR3 is TGTGCCAGCTCACCCCTTGACAGGGGTTTAGGCTACACCTTC. It codes for CASSPLDRGLGYTF.